Included here is one TCR beta chain sequence, with context. Antigen specificity is unknown. The CDR3 runs 16 residues. CDR1 is SGHVS and CDR2 is FNYEAQ in the germline V gene. V was cut by 5 bases and J by 4 bases, with 15 bases left in between. In the library, individual cDNA molecules carried attached unique molecular identifiers. A single record per CDR3 protein comes from TCRdb applying MiXCR to the 5' RACE reads. The data hold some 80,000 distinct CDR3 sequences, with roughly 12% observed a single time. The sample is drawn from a study of early T cells in non-severe SARS-CoV-2 infection. Across the whole study: From unsorted whole blood, bulk RNA was sequenced, and the chains remained unpaired.

Study-level findings and limits: In VDJdb matching, anti-spike CD8 responses were favored while private and CD4 specificities went missing.

The clonotype was recovered from an adult who was a healthcare worker with PCR-confirmed SARS-CoV-2 infection or an uninfected control (not recorded which). The donor label of this sample is uncertain. This rearrangement joins TRBV7-6 to TRBJ2-6, with no clear D. The input for sequencing was whole blood, taken at baseline. The CDR3 here is CASSRSQFSGANVLTF. For the CDR3, the DNA is TGTGCCAGCAGCCGATCTCAGTTCTCCGGGGCCAACGTCCTGACTTTC.